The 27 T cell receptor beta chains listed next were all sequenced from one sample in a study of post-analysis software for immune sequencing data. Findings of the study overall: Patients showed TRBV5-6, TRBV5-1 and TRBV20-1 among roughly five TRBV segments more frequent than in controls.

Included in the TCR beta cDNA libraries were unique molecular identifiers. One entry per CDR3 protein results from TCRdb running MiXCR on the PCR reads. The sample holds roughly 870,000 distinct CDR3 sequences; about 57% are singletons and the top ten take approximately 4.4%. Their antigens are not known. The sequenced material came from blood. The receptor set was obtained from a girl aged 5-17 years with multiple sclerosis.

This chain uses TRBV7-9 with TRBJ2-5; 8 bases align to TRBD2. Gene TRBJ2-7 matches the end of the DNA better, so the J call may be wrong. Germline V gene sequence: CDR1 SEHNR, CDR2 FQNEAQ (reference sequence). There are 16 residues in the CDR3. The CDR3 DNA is TGTGCCAGCAGCTATCCCTTGGCGGGGGGCTCTCTCGAGCAGTACTTC. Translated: CASSYPLAGGSLEQYF.

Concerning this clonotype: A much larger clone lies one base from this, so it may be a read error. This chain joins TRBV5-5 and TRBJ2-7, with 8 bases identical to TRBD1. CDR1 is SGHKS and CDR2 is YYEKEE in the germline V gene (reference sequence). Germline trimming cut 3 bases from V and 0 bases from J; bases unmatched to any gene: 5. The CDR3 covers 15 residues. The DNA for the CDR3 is TGTGCCAGCAGCTCCCGGGACAGGAGCTCCTACGAGCAGTACTTC. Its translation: CASSSRDRSSYEQYF. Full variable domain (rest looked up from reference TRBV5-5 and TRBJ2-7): DAGVTQSPTHLIKTRGQQVTLRCSPISGHKSVSWYQQVLGQGPQFIFQYYEKEERGRGNFPDRFSARQFPNYSSELNVNALLLGDSALYLCASSSRDRSSYEQYFGPGTRLTVT.

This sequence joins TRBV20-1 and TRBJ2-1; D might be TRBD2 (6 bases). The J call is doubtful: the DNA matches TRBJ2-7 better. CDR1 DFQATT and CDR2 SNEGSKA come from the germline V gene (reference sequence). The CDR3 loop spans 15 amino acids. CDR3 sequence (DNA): TGCAGTGCTAGAGTGGGTAGCGGCTCCTACAATGAGCAGTACTTC. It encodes CSARVGSGSYNEQYF.

CDR3: CASSLGAGFIGYTF. The CDR3 DNA is TGTGCCAGCAGCTTAGGGGCAGGGTTCATTGGCTACACCTTC. This chain joins TRBV7-9 and TRBJ1-2; D is possibly TRBD1 (5 bases). V lost 1 base and J 7 bases, leaving 13 bases between the germline ends. This CDR3 is 14 amino acids long. Per the germline V gene, CDR1 is SEHNR and CDR2 is FQNEAQ (reference sequence).

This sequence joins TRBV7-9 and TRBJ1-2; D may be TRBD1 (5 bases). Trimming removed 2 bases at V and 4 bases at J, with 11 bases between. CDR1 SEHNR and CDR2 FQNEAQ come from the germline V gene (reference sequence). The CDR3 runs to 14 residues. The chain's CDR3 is CASSLPGRTYGYTF. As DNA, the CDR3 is TGTGCCAGCAGCTTACCGGGACGGACCTATGGCTACACCTTC.

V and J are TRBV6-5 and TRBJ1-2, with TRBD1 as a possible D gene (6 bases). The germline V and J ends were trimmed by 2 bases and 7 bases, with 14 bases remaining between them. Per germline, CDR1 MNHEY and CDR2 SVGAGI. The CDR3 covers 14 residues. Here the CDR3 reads CASSYGVGAGGYTF. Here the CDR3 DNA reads TGTGCCAGCAGTTACGGCGTGGGGGCTGGTGGCTACACCTTC.

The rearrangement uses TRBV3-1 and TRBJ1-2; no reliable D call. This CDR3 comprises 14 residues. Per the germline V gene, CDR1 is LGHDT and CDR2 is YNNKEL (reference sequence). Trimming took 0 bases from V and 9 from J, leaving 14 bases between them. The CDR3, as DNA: TGTGCCAGCAGCCAAGATACCAGGCCCGTGAGCTACACCTTC. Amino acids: CASSQDTRPVSYTF.

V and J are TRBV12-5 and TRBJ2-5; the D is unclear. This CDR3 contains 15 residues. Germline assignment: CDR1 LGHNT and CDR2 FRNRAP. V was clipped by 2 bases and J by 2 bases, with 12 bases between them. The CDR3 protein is CASGLPGGGQETQYF. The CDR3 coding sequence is TGTGCTAGTGGTTTGCCCGGTGGTGGTCAAGAGACCCAGTACTTC.

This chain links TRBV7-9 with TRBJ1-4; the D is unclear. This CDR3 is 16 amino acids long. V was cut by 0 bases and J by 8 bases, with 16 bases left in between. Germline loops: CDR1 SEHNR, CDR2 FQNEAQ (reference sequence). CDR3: CASSLAPVTGGEKLFF. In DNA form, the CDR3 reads TGTGCCAGCAGCTTAGCTCCGGTGACCGGAGGAGAAAAACTGTTTTTT. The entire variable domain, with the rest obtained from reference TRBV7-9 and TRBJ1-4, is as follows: DTGVSQNPRHKITKRGQNVTFRCDPISEHNRLYWYRQTLGQGPEFLTYFQNEAQLEKSRLLSDRFSAERPKGSFSTLEIQRTEQGDSAMYLCASSLAPVTGGEKLFFGSGTQLSVL.

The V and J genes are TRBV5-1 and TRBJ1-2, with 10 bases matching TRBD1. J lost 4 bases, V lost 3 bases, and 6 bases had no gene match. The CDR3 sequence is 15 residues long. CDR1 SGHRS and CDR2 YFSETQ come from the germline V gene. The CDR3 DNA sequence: TGCGCCAGCAGCTCGGAGACAGGGGGCAGCTATGGCTACACCTTC. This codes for CASSSETGGSYGYTF.

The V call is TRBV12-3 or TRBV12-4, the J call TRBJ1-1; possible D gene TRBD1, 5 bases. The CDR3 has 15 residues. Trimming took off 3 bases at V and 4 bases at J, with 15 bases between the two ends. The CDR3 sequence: CASSFLVGQGTEAFF. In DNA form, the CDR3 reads TGTGCCAGCAGTTTCCTAGTGGGGCAGGGCACTGAAGCTTTCTTT.

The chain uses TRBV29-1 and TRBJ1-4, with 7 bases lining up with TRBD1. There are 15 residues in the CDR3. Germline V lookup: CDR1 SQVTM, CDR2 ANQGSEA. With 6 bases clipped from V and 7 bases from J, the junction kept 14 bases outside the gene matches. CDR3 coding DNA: TGCAGCGTGGGGAGAGCGACAGGGAGCTCTGAAAAACTGTTTTTT. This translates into CSVGRATGSSEKLFF.

The CDR3 nucleotides are TGCAGTGCTAGCTCATCACAGGGGATCGGCTACACCTTC. The encoded protein is CSASSSQGIGYTF. This sequence joins TRBV20-1 and TRBJ1-2; 7 bases fit TRBD1. CDR1 DFQATT and CDR2 SNEGSKA come from the germline V gene (reference sequence). The length of the CDR3 is 13 residues. J gave up 8 bases and V 3 bases, and 9 bases lay outside the gene matches.

The CDR3 protein is CASSLRSGTGGRHQETQYF. The CDR3, as DNA: TGTGCCAGCAGCTTACGGTCCGGGACAGGGGGACGGCACCAAGAGACCCAGTACTTC. V and J are TRBV7-9 and TRBJ2-5, with TRBD1 matching 11 bases. The CDR3 contains 19 residues. With 2 bases clipped from V and 0 bases from J, the junction kept 11 bases outside the gene matches. Germline CDR1 reads SEHNR; CDR2 reads FQNEAQ (reference sequence). Combining the CDR3 with reference TRBV7-9 and TRBJ2-5 gives the whole variable domain DTGVSQNPRHKITKRGQNVTFRCDPISEHNRLYWYRQTLGQGPEFLTYFQNEAQLEKSRLLSDRFSAERPKGSFSTLEIQRTEQGDSAMYLCASSLRSGTGGRHQETQYFGPGTRLLVL.

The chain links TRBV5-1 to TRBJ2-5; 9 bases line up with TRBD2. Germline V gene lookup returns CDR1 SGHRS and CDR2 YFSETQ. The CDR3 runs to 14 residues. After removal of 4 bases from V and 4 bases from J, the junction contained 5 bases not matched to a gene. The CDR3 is CASSGGLAVETQYF. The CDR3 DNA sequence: TGCGCCAGCAGCGGGGGACTAGCCGTAGAGACCCAGTACTTC. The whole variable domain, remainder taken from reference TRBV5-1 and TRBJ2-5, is KAGVTQTPRYLIKTRGQQVTLSCSPISGHRSVSWYQQTPGQGLQFLFEYFSETQRNKGNFPGRFSGRQFSNSRSEMNVSTLELGDSALYLCASSGGLAVETQYFGPGTRLLVL.

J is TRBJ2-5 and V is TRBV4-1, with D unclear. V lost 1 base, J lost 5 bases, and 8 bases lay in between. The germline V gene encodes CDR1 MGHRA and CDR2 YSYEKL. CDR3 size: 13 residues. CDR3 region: CASSQVPEETQYF. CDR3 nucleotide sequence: TGCGCCAGCAGCCAAGTCCCTGAGGAGACCCAGTACTTC.

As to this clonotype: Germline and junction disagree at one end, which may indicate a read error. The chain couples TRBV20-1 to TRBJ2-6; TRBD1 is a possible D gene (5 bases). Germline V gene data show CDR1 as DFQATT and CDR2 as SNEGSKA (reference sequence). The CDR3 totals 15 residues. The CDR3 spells CSAIRDFSGANVRTF. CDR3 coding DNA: TGCAGTGCAATTAGAGATTTCTCTGGGGCCAACGTCCGGACTTTC.

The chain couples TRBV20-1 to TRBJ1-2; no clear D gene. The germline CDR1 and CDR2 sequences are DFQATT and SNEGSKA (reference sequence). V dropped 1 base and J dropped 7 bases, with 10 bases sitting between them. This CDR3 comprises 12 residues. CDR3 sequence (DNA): TGCAGTGCTAGAGTTCCCGGAGGTGGCTACACCTTC. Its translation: CSARVPGGGYTF.

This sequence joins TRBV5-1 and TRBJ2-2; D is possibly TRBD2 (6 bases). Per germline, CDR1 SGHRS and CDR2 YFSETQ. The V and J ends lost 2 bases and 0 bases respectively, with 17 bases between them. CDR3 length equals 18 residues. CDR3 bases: TGCGCCAGCAGCTTTTTTTCTGGGAGGTTCGCGAACACCGGGGAGCTGTTTTTT. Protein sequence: CASSFFSGRFANTGELFF. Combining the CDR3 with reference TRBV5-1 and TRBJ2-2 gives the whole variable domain KAGVTQTPRYLIKTRGQQVTLSCSPISGHRSVSWYQQTPGQGLQFLFEYFSETQRNKGNFPGRFSGRQFSNSRSEMNVSTLELGDSALYLCASSFFSGRFANTGELFFGEGSRLTVL.

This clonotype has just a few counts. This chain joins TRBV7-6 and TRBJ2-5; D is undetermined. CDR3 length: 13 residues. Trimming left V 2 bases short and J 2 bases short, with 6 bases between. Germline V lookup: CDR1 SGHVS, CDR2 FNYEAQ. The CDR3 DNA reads TGTGCCAGCAGCTTAAACGTGCAAGAGACCCAGTACTTC. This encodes CASSLNVQETQYF.

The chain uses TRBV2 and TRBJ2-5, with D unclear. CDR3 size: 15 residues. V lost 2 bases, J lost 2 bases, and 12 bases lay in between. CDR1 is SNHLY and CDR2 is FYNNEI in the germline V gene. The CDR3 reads CASSEISGMQETQYF. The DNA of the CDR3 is TGTGCCAGCAGTGAAATCTCTGGTATGCAAGAGACCCAGTACTTC.

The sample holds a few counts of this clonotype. The CDR3 region is CASSPRTGITDTQYF. The CDR3 region has the DNA TGTGCCAGCTCACCGAGGACAGGGATAACAGATACGCAGTATTTT. This chain connects TRBV18 to TRBJ2-3; 8 bases line up with TRBD1. The CDR3 covers 15 residues. Germline assignment: CDR1 KGHSH and CDR2 LQKENI. V was clipped by 3 bases and J by 3 bases; unmatched bases: 5.

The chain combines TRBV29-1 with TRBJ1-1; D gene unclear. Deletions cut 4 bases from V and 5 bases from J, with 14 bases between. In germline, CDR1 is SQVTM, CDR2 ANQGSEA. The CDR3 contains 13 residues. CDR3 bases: TGCAGCGTTGGGGCCACGTACGGAACTGAAGCTTTCTTT. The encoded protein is CSVGATYGTEAFF.

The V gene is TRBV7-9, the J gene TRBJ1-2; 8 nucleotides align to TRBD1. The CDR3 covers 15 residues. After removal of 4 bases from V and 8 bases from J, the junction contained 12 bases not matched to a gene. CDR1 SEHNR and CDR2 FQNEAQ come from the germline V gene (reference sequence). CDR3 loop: CASSSYPTGEVGYTF. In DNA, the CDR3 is TGTGCCAGCAGCTCCTACCCGACAGGGGAGGTCGGCTACACCTTC.

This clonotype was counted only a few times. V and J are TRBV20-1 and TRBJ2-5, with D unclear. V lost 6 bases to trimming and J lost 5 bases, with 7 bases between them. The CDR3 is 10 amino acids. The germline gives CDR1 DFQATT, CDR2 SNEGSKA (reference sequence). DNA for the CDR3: TGCAGTGCCGTCTCGGAGACCCAGTACTTC. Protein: CSAVSETQYF.

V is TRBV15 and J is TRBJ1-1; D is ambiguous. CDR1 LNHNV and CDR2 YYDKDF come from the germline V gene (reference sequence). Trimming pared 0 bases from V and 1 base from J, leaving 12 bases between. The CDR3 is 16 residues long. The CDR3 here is CATSRDWESGNTEAFF. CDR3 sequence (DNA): TGTGCCACCAGCAGAGATTGGGAGTCAGGGAACACTGAAGCTTTCTTT.

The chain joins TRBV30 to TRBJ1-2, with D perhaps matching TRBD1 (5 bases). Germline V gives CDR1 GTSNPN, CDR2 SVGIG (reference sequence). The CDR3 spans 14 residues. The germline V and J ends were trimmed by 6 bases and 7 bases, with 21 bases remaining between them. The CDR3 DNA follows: TGTGCCTGCCCTAAAGGCGGACGGGGACCTGGCTACACCTTC. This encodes CACPKGGRGPGYTF. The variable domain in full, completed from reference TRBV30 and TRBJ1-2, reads SQTIHQWPATLVQPVGSPLSLECTVEGTSNPNLYWYRQAAGRGLQLLFYSVGIGQISSEVPQNLSASRPQDRQFILSSKKLLLSDSGFYLCACPKGGRGPGYTFGSGTRLTVV.